A single sample gave rise to the 29 T cell receptor beta chains below, sequenced in a study of blood T cell repertoires in COVID-19. Here immunoSEQ multiplex PCR was the method, and the copy in TCRdb shows in-frame clones only, minus some. The sample shows just over 150,000 clones, 80% to 90% of them seen only once. The sequenced material came from peripheral blood. The receptors come from a woman aged 40 to 50 with acute or convalescent COVID-19.

The V gene is TRBV10-3, the J gene TRBJ2-2; 10 bases match TRBD2. CDR1 and CDR2 (germline): ENHRY, SYGVKD. After removal of 7 bases from V and 2 bases from J, the junction contained 7 bases not matched to a gene. The CDR3 totals 16 residues. For the CDR3, the DNA is TGTGCCATCACTGACGGACTAGCGGATAACACCGGGGAGCTGTTTTTT. Protein product: CAITDGLADNTGELFF.

CDR3 residues: CASSRTSGTSGSYEQYF. DNA of the CDR3: TGTGCCAGCAGCCGTACTTCCGGGACTAGCGGTTCCTACGAGCAGTACTTC. The rearrangement links TRBV7-8 to TRBJ2-7; 11 nucleotides agree with TRBD2. Germline CDR1 SGHVS, CDR2 FQNEAQ. Trimming took 5 bases from V and 1 from J; bases not matched to a gene: 10. The CDR3 spans 17 residues.

V is TRBV11-3 and J is TRBJ2-1; 8 nucleotides align to TRBD1. V shed 5 bases and J 4 bases; nucleotides not matched to a gene: 7. Germline V lookup: CDR1 SGHNT, CDR2 YENEEA. The length of the CDR3 is 15 residues. This chain's CDR3 is CASSPLGTGYNEQFF. CDR3 bases: TGTGCCAGCAGCCCCCTCGGGACAGGTTACAATGAGCAGTTCTTC.

This sequence joins TRBV7-2 and TRBJ2-3, with a weak D call TRBD1 (6 bases). The CDR3 sequence is 16 residues long. CDR1 and CDR2 (germline): SGHTA, FQGNSA. Between the trimmed V and J ends, which lost 1 base and 2 bases, there was a span of 13 bases. The CDR3 nucleotides are TGTGCCAGCAGCTTAGGGGCCGGGACATCCACAGATACGCAGTATTTT. Its translation is CASSLGAGTSTDTQYF.

This chain joins TRBV4-1 and TRBJ1-1, with D maybe TRBD1 (6 bases). CDR1 and CDR2 (germline): MGHRA, YSYEKL. The V gene lost 1 base and the J gene lost 5 bases, with 8 bases spanning the gap. This CDR3 contains 13 residues. The CDR3 loop is CASSQVRGTEAFF. DNA for the CDR3: TGCGCCAGCAGCCAAGTGAGGGGGACTGAAGCTTTCTTT.

The V and J genes are TRBV27 and TRBJ2-7; a possible D gene is TRBD1 (6 bases). This CDR3 contains 14 residues. Trimming shortened V by 0 bases and J by 3 bases, and 9 bases separated the two germline ends. CDR1 is MNHEY, CDR2 SMNVEV, per germline (reference sequence). CDR3 amino acids: CASSLSGASYEQYF. The CDR3 coding sequence is TGTGCCAGCAGTTTATCGGGGGCAAGCTACGAGCAGTACTTC.

The J gene is TRBJ2-7, the V gene TRBV28; 9 bases agree with TRBD1. CDR1 and CDR2 (germline): MDHEN, SYDVKM. The CDR3 has 15 amino acids. V lost 5 bases, J lost 2 bases, and 7 bases stayed unmatched. This CDR3 reads CASSPPQGATYEQYF. For the CDR3, the DNA is TGTGCCAGCAGTCCCCCACAGGGGGCGACCTACGAGCAGTACTTC.

This chain's CDR3 is CASSYSSRGFYNEQFF. The DNA of the CDR3 is TGTGCCAGCAGTTACTCGAGTCGGGGTTTCTACAATGAGCAGTTCTTC. V and J are TRBV6-5 and TRBJ2-1, with D maybe TRBD2 (5 bases). The CDR3 is 16 residues long. Germline V gives CDR1 MNHEY, CDR2 SVGAGI. Trimming left V 0 bases short and J 3 bases short, with 12 bases between.

The chain has TRBV5-1 and TRBJ2-1; TRBD2 aligns across 10 bases. The CDR3 loop spans 22 amino acids. V gave up 1 base and J gave up 2 bases; unmatched junction bases: 21. Germline CDR1 and CDR2: SGHRS and YFSETQ. The CDR3 DNA sequence: TGCGCCAGCAGCTTGTTCCGGGACATTTTGATGCAGCGGGAGGGCCCCTACAATGAGCAGTTCTTC. This encodes CASSLFRDILMQREGPYNEQFF.

V usage is TRBV10-2 and J usage is TRBJ2-2; the D is unclear. Trimming stripped 5 bases from V and 7 bases from J, with 5 bases between. This CDR3 is 11 amino acids long. The germline V gene encodes CDR1 WSHSY and CDR2 SAAADI. The CDR3 loop reads CASSPFGELFF. The CDR3 coding sequence is TGCGCCAGCAGTCCTTTCGGGGAGCTGTTTTTT.

This chain uses TRBV7-9 with TRBJ2-3, with 10 bases fitting TRBD1. Looked up from germline, CDR1 is SEHNR and CDR2 is FQNEAQ (reference sequence). V was clipped by 4 bases and J by 6 bases; unmatched bases: 7. The CDR3 extends over 15 amino acids. The CDR3 sequence: CASSSRGTGVDTQYF. CDR3 nucleotide sequence: TGTGCCAGCAGCTCGAGGGGGACAGGGGTCGATACGCAGTATTTT.

The chain recombines TRBV7-2 with TRBJ2-7; 7 bases align to TRBD2. V lost 5 bases and J lost 3; bases outside the gene matches: 13. Germline CDR1 and CDR2: SGHTA and FQGNSA. This CDR3 contains 16 residues. The CDR3 DNA reads as TGTGCCAGCAGCCGGAGGCGCGGGGGAAACCTCTACGAGCAGTACTTC. Translated: CASSRRRGGNLYEQYF.

The chain uses TRBV28 and TRBJ1-5; TRBD1 is a possible D gene (5 bases). Trimming stripped 4 bases from V and 2 bases from J, with 12 bases between. CDR1 is MDHEN and CDR2 is SYDVKM in the germline V gene. The CDR3 contains 15 residues. The CDR3, as DNA: TGTGCCAGCAGTTCCGGGGGTATCGGCAATCAGCCCCAGCATTTT. Its protein is CASSSGGIGNQPQHF.

The chain carries TRBV24-1 and TRBJ2-1; 8 bases align to TRBD1. CDR3 length: 14 residues. The germline CDR1 and CDR2 sequences are KGHDR and SFDVKD. V shed 5 bases and J 4 bases; nucleotides not matched to a gene: 3. This CDR3 reads CATSGDRLYNEQFF. The CDR3 nucleotides are TGTGCCACCAGTGGGGACAGGCTATACAATGAGCAGTTCTTC.

The V call is TRBV7-9, the J call TRBJ2-3; no clear D. Trimming pared 3 bases from V and 2 bases from J, leaving 9 bases between. Per germline, CDR1 SEHNR and CDR2 FQNEAQ (reference sequence). The CDR3 is 14 amino acids. CDR3 loop: CASSLPAITDTQYF. For the CDR3, the DNA is TGTGCCAGCAGCTTGCCAGCGATCACAGATACGCAGTATTTT.

This chain links TRBV6-1 with TRBJ1-5; no definite D call. Germline assignment: CDR1 MNHNS and CDR2 SASEGT. The CDR3 has 16 amino acids. Trimming pared 4 bases from V and 4 bases from J, leaving 17 bases between. CDR3 coding DNA: TGTGCCAGCAGTGCGTCAGGTGGTGTCCGTAATCAGCCCCAGCATTTT. Residues: CASSASGGVRNQPQHF.

V usage is TRBV24-1 and J usage is TRBJ1-5; D not resolved. Trimming cost V 1 base and J 0 bases, with 3 bases left between them. The germline CDR1 and CDR2 sequences are KGHDR and SFDVKD. The length of the CDR3 is 14 residues. This chain's CDR3 is CATSDFGSNQPQHF. CDR3 in DNA: TGTGCCACCAGTGATTTCGGTAGCAATCAGCCCCAGCATTTT.

This chain links TRBV12-3 or TRBV12-4 with TRBJ1-2; weak D call: TRBD1 (5 bases). The CDR3 consists of 13 residues. Deletions cut 7 bases from V and 8 bases from J, with 17 bases between. The CDR3 region is CASNAMGGEGYTF. CDR3 nucleotides: TGTGCCAGCAACGCAATGGGAGGGGAAGGCTACACCTTC.

The V gene is TRBV6-2 or TRBV6-3, the J gene TRBJ2-1, with 8 positions matching TRBD2. This CDR3 has 14 amino acids. The germline gives CDR1 MNHEY, CDR2 SVGEGT. The J segment lost 12 bases and the V segment lost 5 bases, leaving 12 bases of the junction unmatched. The DNA of the CDR3 is TGTGCCAGCAGTCTACCGGGGGGGCCGGGTTGGCAGTTCTTC. Its translation is CASSLPGGPGWQFF.

The chain links TRBV7-4 to TRBJ1-6; the D gene is possibly TRBD1 (6 bases). Germline-derived CDR1 and CDR2 are SGHVT and SQSDAQ. The V gene lost 4 bases and the J gene lost 0 bases, with 13 bases spanning the gap. The CDR3 runs 17 residues. CDR3 loop: CASSSPGESSYNSPLHF. The CDR3 DNA is TGTGCCAGCAGCTCCCCAGGGGAAAGCTCCTATAATTCACCCCTCCACTTT.

This clone was seen only once. The chain couples TRBV11-1 to TRBJ2-1, with D uncertain. Germline-derived CDR1 and CDR2 are SGHAT and FQDESV (reference sequence). V lost 5 bases to trimming and J lost 0 bases, with 11 bases between them. CDR3 length: 15 residues. The CDR3 nucleotides are TGTGCCAGCAGCGAGGAGCGAAACTCCTACAATGAGCAGTTCTTC. Amino acid sequence: CASSEERNSYNEQFF.

The CDR3 sequence: CASSQEQQGGTEAFF. In DNA form, the CDR3 reads TGCGCCAGCAGCCAAGAGCAACAGGGTGGGACTGAAGCTTTCTTT. The chain uses TRBV4-1 and TRBJ1-1, with D tentatively TRBD1 (6 bases). V shed 0 bases and J shed 5 bases, with 13 bases lying between them. The CDR3 consists of 15 residues. CDR1 is MGHRA and CDR2 is YSYEKL in the germline V gene.

This chain uses TRBV9 with TRBJ1-1; no reliable D call. The CDR3 has 15 amino acids. Per germline, CDR1 SGDLS and CDR2 YYNGEE. V was clipped by 0 bases and J by 5 bases, with 14 bases between them. The CDR3 protein is CASSVGPGRGTEAFF. Written as DNA, the CDR3 is TGTGCCAGCAGCGTAGGGCCAGGTCGTGGAACTGAAGCTTTCTTT.

This chain uses TRBV3-1 (or the pseudogene TRBV3-2) with TRBJ2-3, with TRBD2 matching over 8 bases. The CDR3 loop spans 14 amino acids. Germline V gene lookup returns CDR1 LGHDT and CDR2 YNNKEL (reference sequence). Trimming removed 4 bases from V and 5 bases from J; junction bases left unmatched: 5. The CDR3 here is CASSLSGGRDTQYF. The CDR3 DNA is TGTGCCAGCAGCCTCTCGGGGGGGCGAGATACGCAGTATTTT.

The genes are TRBV2 and TRBJ2-7; 8 nucleotides line up with TRBD2. The CDR3 sequence is 16 residues long. CDR1 SNHLY and CDR2 FYNNEI come from the germline V gene. The V segment lost 2 bases and the J segment 2 bases; nucleotides outside the gene matches: 8. In DNA form, the CDR3 reads TGTGCCAGCAGTGAAATAGTTGCGGGAGGAACCTACGAGCAGTACTTC. Translation gives CASSEIVAGGTYEQYF.

V is TRBV23-1 and J is TRBJ2-7, with 7 bases matching TRBD1. TRBV23-1 is an ORF for which the function is uncertain. This CDR3 has 11 amino acids. The V gene end was trimmed by 10 bases and the J gene end by 5 bases; junction bases not matched to a gene: 5. This CDR3 reads CAIDRVHEQYF. The CDR3 region has the DNA TGCGCCATCGACAGGGTCCACGAGCAGTACTTC.

The chain is built from TRBV7-2 and TRBJ2-7; perhaps TRBD1 as D (7 bases). The CDR3 has 17 amino acids. CDR1 and CDR2 from the germline V gene are SGHTA and FQGNSA. Trimming stripped 2 bases from V and 5 bases from J, with 22 bases between. The chain's CDR3 is CASSLYPRDSYLHEQYF. The CDR3 DNA follows: TGTGCCAGCAGCTTATACCCGCGGGACAGTTATCTCCACGAGCAGTACTTC.

The chain is built from TRBV9 and TRBJ2-2; D might be TRBD1 (5 bases). Trimming shortened V by 0 bases and J by 3 bases, and 12 bases separated the two germline ends. Per the germline V gene, CDR1 is SGDLS and CDR2 is YYNGEE. The CDR3 contains 16 residues. The CDR3, as DNA: TGTGCCAGCAGCGTAGGTTGGGGCAGGGACACCGGGGAGCTGTTTTTT. It encodes CASSVGWGRDTGELFF.

The rearrangement links TRBV27 to TRBJ2-1; D may be TRBD2 (7 bases). The CDR3 has 16 amino acids. V was cut by 3 bases and J by 2 bases, with 14 bases left in between. CDR1 is MNHEY, CDR2 SMNVEV, per germline (reference sequence). CDR3 residues: CASSFMSGGAYNEQFF. CDR3 DNA: TGTGCCAGCAGTTTTATGTCGGGGGGCGCCTACAATGAGCAGTTCTTC.